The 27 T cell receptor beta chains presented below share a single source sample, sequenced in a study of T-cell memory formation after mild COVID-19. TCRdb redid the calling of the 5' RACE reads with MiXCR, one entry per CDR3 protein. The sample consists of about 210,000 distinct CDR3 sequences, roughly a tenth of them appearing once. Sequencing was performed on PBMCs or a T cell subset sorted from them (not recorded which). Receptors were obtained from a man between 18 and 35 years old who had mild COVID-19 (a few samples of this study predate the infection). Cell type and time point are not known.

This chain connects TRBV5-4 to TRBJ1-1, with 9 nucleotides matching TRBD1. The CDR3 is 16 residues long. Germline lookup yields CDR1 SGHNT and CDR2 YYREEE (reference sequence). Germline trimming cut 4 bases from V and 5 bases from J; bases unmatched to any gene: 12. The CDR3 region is CASSLPGQGRGTEAFF. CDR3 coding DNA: TGTGCCAGCAGCCTACCGGGACAGGGCCGGGGGACTGAAGCTTTCTTT.

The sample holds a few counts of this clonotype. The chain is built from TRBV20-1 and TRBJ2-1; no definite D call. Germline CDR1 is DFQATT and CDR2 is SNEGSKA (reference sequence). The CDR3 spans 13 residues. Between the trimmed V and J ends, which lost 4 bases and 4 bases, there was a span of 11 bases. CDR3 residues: CSATPHTYNEQFF. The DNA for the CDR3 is TGCAGTGCTACACCTCATACTTACAATGAGCAGTTCTTC.

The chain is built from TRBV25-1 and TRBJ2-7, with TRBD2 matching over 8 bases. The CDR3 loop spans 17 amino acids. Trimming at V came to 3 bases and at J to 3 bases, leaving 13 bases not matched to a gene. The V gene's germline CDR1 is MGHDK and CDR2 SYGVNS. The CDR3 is CASSDPAGGLPNYEQYV. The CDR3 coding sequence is TGTGCCAGCAGTGATCCGGCGGGGGGACTTCCTAACTACGAGCAGTACGTC.

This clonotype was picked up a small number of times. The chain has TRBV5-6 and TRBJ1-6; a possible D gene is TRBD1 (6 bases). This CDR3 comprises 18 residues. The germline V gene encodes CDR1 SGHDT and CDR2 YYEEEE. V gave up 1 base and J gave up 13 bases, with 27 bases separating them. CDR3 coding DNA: TGTGCCAGCAGCTTGCCCCCCCGCCGTACAGGGAGTCGGACCCCCCTCCACTTT. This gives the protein CASSLPPRRTGSRTPLHF.

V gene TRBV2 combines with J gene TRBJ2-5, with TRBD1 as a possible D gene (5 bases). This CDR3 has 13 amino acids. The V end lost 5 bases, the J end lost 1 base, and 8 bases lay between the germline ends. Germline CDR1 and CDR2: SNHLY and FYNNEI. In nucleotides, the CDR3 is TGTGCCAGCAGTTTAAGGGGCCAAGAGACCCAGTACTTC. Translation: CASSLRGQETQYF.

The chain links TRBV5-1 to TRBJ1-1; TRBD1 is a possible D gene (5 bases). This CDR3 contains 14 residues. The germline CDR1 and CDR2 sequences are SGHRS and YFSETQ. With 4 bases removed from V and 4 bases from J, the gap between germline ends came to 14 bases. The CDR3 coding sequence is TGCGCCAGCAGCGCAAGGGGCAGGGTCACTGAAGCTTTCTTT. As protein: CASSARGRVTEAFF.

CDR3 DNA sequence: TGTGCCAGCAGCCAAGTTTTCCGGGACCAGACTCGGACCCAGTACTTC. It specifies CASSQVFRDQTRTQYF. This rearrangement joins TRBV3-1 to TRBJ2-5; D is tentatively TRBD1 or TRBD2 (5 bases each). V was cut by 1 base and J by 7 bases, with 19 bases left in between. This CDR3 contains 16 residues. Germline loops: CDR1 LGHDT, CDR2 YNNKEL (reference sequence).

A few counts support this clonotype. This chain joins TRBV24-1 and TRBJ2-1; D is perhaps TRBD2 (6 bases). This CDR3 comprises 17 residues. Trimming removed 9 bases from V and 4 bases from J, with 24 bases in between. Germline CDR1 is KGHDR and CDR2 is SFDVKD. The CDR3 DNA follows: TGTGCCACCGCGCTTGGAGCGGGCCACCTACTGTACAATGAGCAGTTCTTC. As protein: CATALGAGHLLYNEQFF.

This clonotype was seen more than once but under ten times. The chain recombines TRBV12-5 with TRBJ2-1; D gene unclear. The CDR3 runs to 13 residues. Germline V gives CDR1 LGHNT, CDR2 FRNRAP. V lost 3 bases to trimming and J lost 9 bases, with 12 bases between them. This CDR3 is CASGFSGNREQFF. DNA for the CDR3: TGTGCTAGTGGTTTTTCGGGCAACCGTGAGCAGTTCTTC.

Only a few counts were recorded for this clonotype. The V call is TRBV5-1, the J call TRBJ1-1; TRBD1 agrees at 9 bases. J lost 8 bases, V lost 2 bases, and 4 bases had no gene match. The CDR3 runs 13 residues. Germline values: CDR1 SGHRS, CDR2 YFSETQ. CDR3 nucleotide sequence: TGCGCCAGCAGCTTACGACAGGGGGAAGAAGCTTTCTTT. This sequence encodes CASSLRQGEEAFF.

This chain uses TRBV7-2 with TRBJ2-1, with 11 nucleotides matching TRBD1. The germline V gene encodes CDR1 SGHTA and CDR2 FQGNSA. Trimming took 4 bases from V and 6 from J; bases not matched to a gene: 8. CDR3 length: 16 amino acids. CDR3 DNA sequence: TGTGCCAGCAGCTCCCGGACAGGGGGCGTGAGCAATGAGCAGTTCTTC. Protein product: CASSSRTGGVSNEQFF.

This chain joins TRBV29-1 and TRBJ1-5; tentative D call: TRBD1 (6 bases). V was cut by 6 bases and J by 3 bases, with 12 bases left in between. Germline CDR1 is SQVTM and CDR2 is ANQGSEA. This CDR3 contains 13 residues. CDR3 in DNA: TGCAGCGTGGGAGGGGGGCCCAATCAGCCCCAGCATTTT. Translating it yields CSVGGGPNQPQHF.

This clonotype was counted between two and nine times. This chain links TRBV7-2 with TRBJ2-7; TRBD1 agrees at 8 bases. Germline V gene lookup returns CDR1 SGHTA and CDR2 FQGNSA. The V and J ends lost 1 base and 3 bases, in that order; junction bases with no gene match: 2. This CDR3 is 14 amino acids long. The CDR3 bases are TGTGCCAGCAGCTTAGGGACAGGGTTCTACGAGCAGTACTTC. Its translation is CASSLGTGFYEQYF.

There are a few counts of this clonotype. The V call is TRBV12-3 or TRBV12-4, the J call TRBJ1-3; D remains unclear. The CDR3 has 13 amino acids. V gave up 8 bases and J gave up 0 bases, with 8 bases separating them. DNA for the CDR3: TGTGCCAGCGGTATACTCTCTGGAAACACCATATATTTT. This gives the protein CASGILSGNTIYF.

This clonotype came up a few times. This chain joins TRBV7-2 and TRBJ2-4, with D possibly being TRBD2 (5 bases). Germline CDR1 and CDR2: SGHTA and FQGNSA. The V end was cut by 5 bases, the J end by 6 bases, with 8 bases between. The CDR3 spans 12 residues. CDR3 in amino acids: CASSPAGNIQYF. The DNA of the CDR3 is TGTGCCAGCAGCCCTGCGGGAAACATTCAGTACTTC.

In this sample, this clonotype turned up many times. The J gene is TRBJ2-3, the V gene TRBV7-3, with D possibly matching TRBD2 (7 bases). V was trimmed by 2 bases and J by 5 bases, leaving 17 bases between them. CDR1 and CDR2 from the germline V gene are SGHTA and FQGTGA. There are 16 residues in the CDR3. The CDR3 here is CASSLHALGGQDTQYF. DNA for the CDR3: TGTGCCAGCAGCTTACATGCGCTGGGGGGGCAAGATACGCAGTATTTT.

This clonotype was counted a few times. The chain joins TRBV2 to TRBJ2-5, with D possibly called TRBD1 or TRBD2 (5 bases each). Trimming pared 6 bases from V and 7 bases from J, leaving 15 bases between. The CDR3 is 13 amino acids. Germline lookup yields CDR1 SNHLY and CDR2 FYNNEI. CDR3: CASRPTLRGTQYF. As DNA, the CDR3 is TGTGCCAGCAGGCCTACTCTGAGGGGGACCCAGTACTTC.

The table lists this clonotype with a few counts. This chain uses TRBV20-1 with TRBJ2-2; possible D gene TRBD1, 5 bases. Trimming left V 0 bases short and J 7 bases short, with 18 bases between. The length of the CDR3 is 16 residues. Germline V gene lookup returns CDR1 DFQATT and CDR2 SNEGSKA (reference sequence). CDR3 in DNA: TGCAGTGCTAGAGATCACTTGGCAGGGCTCGGCGGGGAGCTGTTTTTT. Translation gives CSARDHLAGLGGELFF.

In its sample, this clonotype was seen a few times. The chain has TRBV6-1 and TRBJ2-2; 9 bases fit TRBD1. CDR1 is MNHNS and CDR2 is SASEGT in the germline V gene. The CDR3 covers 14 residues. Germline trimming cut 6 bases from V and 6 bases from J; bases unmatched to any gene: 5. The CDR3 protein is CASRVQGAAGELFF. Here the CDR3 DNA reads TGTGCCAGCAGGGTACAGGGGGCGGCCGGGGAGCTGTTTTTT.

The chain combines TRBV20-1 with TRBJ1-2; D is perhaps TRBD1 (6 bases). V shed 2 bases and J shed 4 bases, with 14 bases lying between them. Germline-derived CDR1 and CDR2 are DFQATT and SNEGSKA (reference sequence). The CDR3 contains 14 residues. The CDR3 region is CSARPTGPSYGYTF. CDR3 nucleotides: TGCAGTGCTAGACCCACAGGGCCCTCCTATGGCTACACCTTC.

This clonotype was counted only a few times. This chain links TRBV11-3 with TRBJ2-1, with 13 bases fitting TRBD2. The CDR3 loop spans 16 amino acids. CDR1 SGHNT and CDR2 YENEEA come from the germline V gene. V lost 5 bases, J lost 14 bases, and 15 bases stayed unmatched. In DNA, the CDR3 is TGTGCCAGCAGCATAGGACTAGCGGGGGATCTGGGTTTGAAGTTCTTC. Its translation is CASSIGLAGDLGLKFF.

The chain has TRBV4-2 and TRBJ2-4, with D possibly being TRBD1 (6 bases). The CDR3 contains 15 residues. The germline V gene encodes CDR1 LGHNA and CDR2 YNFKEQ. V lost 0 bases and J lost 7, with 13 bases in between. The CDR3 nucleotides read TGTGCCAGCAGCCAAGATCTAGAGGGGGACAACATTCAGTACTTC. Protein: CASSQDLEGDNIQYF.

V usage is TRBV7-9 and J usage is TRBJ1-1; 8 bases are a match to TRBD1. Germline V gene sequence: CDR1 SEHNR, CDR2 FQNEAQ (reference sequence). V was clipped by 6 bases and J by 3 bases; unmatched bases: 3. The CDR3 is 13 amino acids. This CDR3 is CASRPQGDTEAFF. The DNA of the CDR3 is TGTGCCAGCAGGCCACAGGGGGACACTGAAGCTTTCTTT. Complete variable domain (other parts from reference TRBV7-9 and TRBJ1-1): DTGVSQNPRHKITKRGQNVTFRCDPISEHNRLYWYRQTLGQGPEFLTYFQNEAQLEKSRLLSDRFSAERPKGSFSTLEIQRTEQGDSAMYLCASRPQGDTEAFFGQGTRLTVV.

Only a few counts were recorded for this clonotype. The DNA of the CDR3 is TGCAGCGCTGCGACTCTAGGGGTGTTTCGGACCCAGTACTTC. This translates into CSAATLGVFRTQYF. The rearrangement uses TRBV29-1 and TRBJ2-5, with D tentatively TRBD1 (5 bases). Deletions cut 7 bases from V and 7 bases from J, with 22 bases between. Germline-derived CDR1 and CDR2 are SQVTM and ANQGSEA. This CDR3 region has 14 residues.

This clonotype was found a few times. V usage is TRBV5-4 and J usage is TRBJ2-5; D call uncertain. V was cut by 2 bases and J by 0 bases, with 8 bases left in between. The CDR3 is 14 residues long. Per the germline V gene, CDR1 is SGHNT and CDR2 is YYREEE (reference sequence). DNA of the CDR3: TGTGCCAGCAGCTTACGCCCGTACCAAGAGACCCAGTACTTC. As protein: CASSLRPYQETQYF.

The DNA of the CDR3 is TGCGCCAGCAGCTTGACTAGCGGGGGGGCGCATACGCAGTATTTT. This gives the protein CASSLTSGGAHTQYF. The V gene is TRBV5-1, the J gene TRBJ2-3; TRBD2 aligns across 13 bases. J was trimmed by 7 bases and V by 1 base; bases with no gene match: 3. Germline CDR1 reads SGHRS; CDR2 reads YFSETQ. The CDR3 spans 15 residues.

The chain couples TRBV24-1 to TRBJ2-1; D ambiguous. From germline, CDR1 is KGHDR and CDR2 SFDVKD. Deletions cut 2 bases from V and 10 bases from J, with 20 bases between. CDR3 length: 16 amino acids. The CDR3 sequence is CATSDSEIGQSREQFF. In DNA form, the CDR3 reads TGTGCCACCAGTGATTCTGAGATAGGCCAATCGAGGGAGCAGTTCTTC.